Listed below are T cell receptor beta chains from one sample, sequenced in a study of shared clonotypes between healthy human individuals. The table came from immunoSEQ multiplex PCR; TCRdb's copy has only in-frame clones and leaves some out. The repertoire holds about 2.4 million clones, with more than 80% as singletons. The source material was naive CD4+ T cells sorted from blood. The receptors were sampled from a man between 18 and 29 years old in good health. CDR3s include the opening cysteine and the closing phenylalanine or tryptophan. The D gene is left open where the match is weak. Clone size is given for some rows only: seen once, a few or many times, or a class if the clone is expanded.

V	J	D	length	size	CDR3	DNA
TRBV5-1	TRBJ2-1	TRBD2	15	NA	CASSDAGTSGDEQFF	TGCGCCAGCAGCGATGCCGGGACTAGCGGGGATGAGCAGTTCTTC
TRBV2	TRBJ1-2	NA	14	NA	CASSELGGNYGYTF	TGTGCCAGCAGTGAATTGGGGGGGAACTATGGCTACACCTTC
TRBV7-3	TRBJ2-5	NA	13	NA	CASSLEGTQTQYF	TGTGCCAGCAGCTTAGAGGGCACCCAGACCCAGTACTTC
TRBV6-5	TRBJ2-6	NA	14	once	CASSRTAGANVLTF	TGTGCCAGCAGCCGGACAGCTGGGGCCAACGTCCTGACTTTC
TRBV5-1	TRBJ2-1	TRBD2	15	NA	CASGLAGGSYNEQFF	TGCGCCAGTGGACTAGCGGGAGGGTCCTACAATGAGCAGTTCTTC
TRBV5-1	TRBJ2-7	TRBD1	16	once	CASSLFPTGLRSEQYF	TGCGCCAGCAGCTTGTTCCCGACAGGGTTGCGGTCGGAGCAGTACTTC
TRBV4-3	TRBJ1-4	NA	12	NA	CASSQIDEKLFF	TGCGCCAGCAGCCAAATTGATGAAAAACTGTTTTTT
TRBV11-2	TRBJ1-6	TRBD1	17	NA	CASSLDRGGLVGSPLHF	TGTGCCAGCAGCTTAGACAGGGGGGGACTAGTAGGTTCACCCCTCCACTTT
TRBV7-9	TRBJ2-5	TRBD1	15	NA	CASSLGTGVQETQYF	TGTGCCAGCAGCTTAGGGACAGGGGTCCAAGAGACCCAGTACTTC
TRBV7-3	TRBJ2-7	NA	15	NA	CASSSYREESYEQYF	TGTGCCAGCAGCTCATACAGGGAGGAGTCCTACGAGCAGTACTTC
TRBV19	TRBJ2-5	NA	13	NA	CASSISRQETQYF	TGTGCCAGTAGTATAAGTAGACAAGAGACCCAGTACTTC
TRBV7-9	TRBJ2-1	TRBD2	18	NA	CASSPQRPGLADYNEQFF	TGTGCCAGCAGCCCCCAACGGCCGGGACTAGCGGACTACAATGAGCAGTTCTTC
TRBV9	TRBJ1-2	TRBD1	14	NA	CASSAYRGFDGYTF	TGTGCCAGCAGCGCGTACAGGGGGTTCGATGGCTACACCTTC
TRBV28	TRBJ1-3	NA	12	NA	CASSSPGNTIYF	TGTGCCAGCAGTTCCCCAGGAAACACCATATATTTT
TRBV9	TRBJ2-3	NA	15	NA	CASSALLPSTDTQYF	TGTGCCAGCAGCGCCCTTTTACCTAGCACAGATACGCAGTATTTT
TRBV6-5	TRBJ1-1	NA	12	many	CASRKDHVGAFF	TGTGCCAGCAGAAAAGACCACGTAGGAGCTTTCTTT
TRBV13	TRBJ2-5	NA	18	once	CASSLVGWGSSGQETQYF	TGTGCCAGCAGCTTAGTTGGGTGGGGTTCGAGTGGCCAAGAGACCCAGTACTTC
TRBV7-2	TRBJ2-5	TRBD1	15	NA	CASSQQGVRQETQYF	TGTGCCAGCAGCCAACAGGGGGTAAGGCAAGAGACCCAGTACTTC
TRBV30	TRBJ1-3	NA	13	NA	CAWNGRTGNTIYF	TGTGCCTGGAATGGGCGGACTGGGAACACCATATATTTT
TRBV10-2	TRBJ1-1	NA	12	NA	CASSEQAGEAFF	TGCGCCAGCAGTGAACAGGCGGGTGAAGCTTTCTTT
TRBV6-6	TRBJ1-1	TRBD1	14	NA	CASSFRGPNTEAFF	TGTGCCAGCAGTTTCAGGGGGCCGAACACTGAAGCTTTCTTT
TRBV7-7	TRBJ2-1	NA	13	NA	CASTIKLRGEQFF	TGTGCTAGCACCATCAAGCTCCGGGGCGAGCAGTTCTTC
TRBV19	TRBJ2-7	NA	13	NA	CASSTRPYYEQYF	TGTGCCAGTAGTACCAGGCCCTACTACGAGCAGTACTTC
TRBV21-1	TRBJ1-2	NA	15	NA	CASSLLQGRDYGYTF	TGTGCCAGCAGCTTACTTCAGGGGCGCGACTATGGCTACACCTTC
TRBV7-9	TRBJ1-2	NA	15	NA	CASSLESTPNYGYTF	TGTGCCAGCAGCTTAGAATCCACCCCTAACTATGGCTACACCTTC
TRBV25-1	TRBJ2-6	NA	14	NA	CASTAGPGANVLTF	TGTGCCAGCACGGCGGGCCCTGGGGCCAACGTCCTGACTTTC
TRBV19	TRBJ2-1	TRBD2	14	once	CASSPRLASNEQFF	TGTGCCAGTAGTCCCAGACTAGCGAGTAATGAGCAGTTCTTC
TRBV7-2	TRBJ2-7	TRBD2	14	NA	CASSLGLAGHEQYF	TGTGCCAGCAGCTTAGGGCTAGCGGGCCACGAGCAGTACTTC
TRBV9	TRBJ2-7	NA	14	NA	CASSVMDMGYEQYF	TGTGCCAGCAGCGTAATGGACATGGGATACGAGCAGTACTTC
TRBV18	TRBJ1-2	NA	15	NA	CASSPPAQGEGGYTF	TGTGCCAGCTCACCACCGGCACAGGGAGAGGGTGGCTACACCTTC
TRBV5-4	TRBJ2-7	TRBD2	14	once	CASSPSGGALEQYF	TGTGCCAGCAGCCCTAGCGGGGGAGCGCTAGAGCAGTACTTC
TRBV4-3	TRBJ2-6	NA	19	NA	CASSQDRVGEVPGANVLTF	TGCGCCAGCAGCCAAGATCGGGTAGGGGAGGTACCTGGGGCCAACGTCCTGACTTTC
TRBV28	TRBJ1-2	TRBD1	16	once	CASSLSFRQGGGGYTF	TGTGCCAGCAGTTTATCCTTCCGACAGGGAGGTGGTGGCTACACCTTC
TRBV30	TRBJ1-5	TRBD1	16	NA	CAWSGQGLGTGQPQHF	TGTGCCTGGAGTGGACAGGGGCTCGGTACCGGTCAGCCCCAGCATTTT
TRBV7-8	TRBJ1-2	TRBD1	13	many	CAVDRGSIGGYTF	TGTGCCGTTGACAGGGGCTCTATCGGCGGCTACACCTTC
TRBV10-1	TRBJ2-1	NA	15	NA	CASSDIGGRGNEQFF	TGCGCCAGCAGCGATATCGGGGGGCGCGGCAATGAGCAGTTCTTC
TRBV6-5	TRBJ1-1	NA	14	NA	CASSRGRDYTEAFF	TGTGCCAGCAGTAGGGGACGGGATTACACTGAAGCTTTCTTT
TRBV6-1	TRBJ1-1	NA	13	NA	CASSLGKNTEAFF	TGTGCCAGCAGCCTCGGAAAGAACACTGAAGCTTTCTTT
TRBV5-1	TRBJ2-2	NA	13	NA	CASSFSASGELFF	TGCGCCAGCAGCTTCTCAGCGTCCGGGGAGCTGTTTTTT
TRBV5-4	TRBJ2-7	NA	12	NA	CASSLPGYEQYF	TGTGCCAGCAGCTTACCGGGGTACGAGCAGTACTTC
TRBV18	TRBJ2-7	TRBD1	13	NA	CASSPAGGTEQYF	TGTGCCAGCTCACCAGCAGGGGGCACCGAGCAGTACTTC